This note documents a single TCR beta chain sequence. This CDR3 contains 16 residues. CDR1 is MNHEY, CDR2 SMNVEV, per germline (reference sequence). The ends lost 8 bases at V and 3 bases at J; junction bases unmatched: 12. The data originate from a study of siplizumab effects on memory and regulatory T cells. Generated by immunoSEQ multiplex PCR, the TCRdb table keeps only in-frame clones and is missing some. The sample has tens of thousands of clones, 95% seen once. The TCR comes from a human donor in good health. This sequence joins TRBV27 and TRBJ2-7; 11 bases agree with TRBD2. The sample taken for sequencing was CD8+ T cells sorted from blood. The CDR3 region is CASSPRGLAEFYEQYF. CDR3 coding DNA: TGTGCCAGCTCCCCCCGGGGACTAGCGGAATTCTACGAGCAGTACTTC.